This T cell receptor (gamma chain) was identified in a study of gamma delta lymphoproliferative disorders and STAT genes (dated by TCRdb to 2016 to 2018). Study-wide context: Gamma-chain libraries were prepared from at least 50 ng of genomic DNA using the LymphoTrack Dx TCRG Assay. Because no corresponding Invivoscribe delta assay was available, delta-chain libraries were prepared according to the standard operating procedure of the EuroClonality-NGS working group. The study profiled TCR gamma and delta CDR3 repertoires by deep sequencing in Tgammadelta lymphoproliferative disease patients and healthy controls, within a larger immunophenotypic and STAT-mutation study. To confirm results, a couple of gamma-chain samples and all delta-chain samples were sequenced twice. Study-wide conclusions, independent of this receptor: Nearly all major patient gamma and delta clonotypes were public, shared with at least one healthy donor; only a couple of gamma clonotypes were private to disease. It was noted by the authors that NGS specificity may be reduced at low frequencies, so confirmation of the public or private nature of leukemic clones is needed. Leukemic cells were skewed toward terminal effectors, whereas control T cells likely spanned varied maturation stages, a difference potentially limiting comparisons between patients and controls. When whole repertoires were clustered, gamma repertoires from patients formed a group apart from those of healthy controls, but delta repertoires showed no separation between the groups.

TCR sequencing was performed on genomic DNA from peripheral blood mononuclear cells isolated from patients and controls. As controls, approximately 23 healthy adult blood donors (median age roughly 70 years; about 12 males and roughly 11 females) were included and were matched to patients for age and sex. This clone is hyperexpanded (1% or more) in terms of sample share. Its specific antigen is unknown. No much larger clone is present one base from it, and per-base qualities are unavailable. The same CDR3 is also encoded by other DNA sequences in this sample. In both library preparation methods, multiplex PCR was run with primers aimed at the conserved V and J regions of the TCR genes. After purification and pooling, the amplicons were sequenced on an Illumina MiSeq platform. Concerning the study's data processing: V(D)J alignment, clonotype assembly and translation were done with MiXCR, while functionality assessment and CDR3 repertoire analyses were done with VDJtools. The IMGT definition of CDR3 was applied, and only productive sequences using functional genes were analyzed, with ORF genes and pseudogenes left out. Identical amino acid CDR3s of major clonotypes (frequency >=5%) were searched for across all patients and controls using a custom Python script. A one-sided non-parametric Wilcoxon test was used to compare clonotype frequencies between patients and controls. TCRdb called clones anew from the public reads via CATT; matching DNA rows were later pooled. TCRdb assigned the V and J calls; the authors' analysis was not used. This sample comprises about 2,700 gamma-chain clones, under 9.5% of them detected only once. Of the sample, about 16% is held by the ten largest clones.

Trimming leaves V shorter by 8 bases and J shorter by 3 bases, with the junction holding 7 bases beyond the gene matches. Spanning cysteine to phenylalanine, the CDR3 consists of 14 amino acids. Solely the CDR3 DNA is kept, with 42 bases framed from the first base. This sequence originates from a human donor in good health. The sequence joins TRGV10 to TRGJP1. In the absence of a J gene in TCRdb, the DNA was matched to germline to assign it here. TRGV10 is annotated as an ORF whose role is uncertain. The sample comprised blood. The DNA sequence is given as TGTGCTGCGTGGGACCTCCCCACTGGTTGGTTCAAGATATTT. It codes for CAAWDLPTGWFKIF.